This paragraph reports one T cell receptor beta chain. Its antigen is still unknown. The junction does not match germline at one end; this may be a read error. The germline CDR1 and CDR2 sequences are SEHNR and FQNEAQ (reference sequence). The CDR3 spans 16 residues. This sample is part of a study of cytomegalovirus exposure and HLA in healthy donors. Whereas donors were nominally healthy upon sampling, unrecorded immune exposures were probable. The primer mix had 60 Vbeta and 13 Jbeta primers. Sequencing was performed with immunoSEQ multiplex PCR; in TCRdb, only in-frame clones are kept and a portion is missing. The repertoire includes roughly 150,000 clones, 70% to 90% of them detected once, and about 2.4% sits in the top ten. Study-level findings and limits: In a later analysis, a missense DCLRE1C variant was linked to TCR beta V- and J-gene trimming. It was in a later analysis that TCR association rates were seen to vary by HLA locus, highest for DRB1 and lowest for HLA-C. Segments of the TCR beta V type were, in most cases, productive about 87% or about 30% of the time in an earlier analysis.

The chain has TRBV7-9 and TRBJ2-3; 9 bases agree with TRBD2. Sequenced sample: PBMCs. This TCR derives from a woman aged 18-35 years in good health and CMV-seronegative. In DNA, the CDR3 is TGTTCCAGCAGCTTACTGGCGGGGGGGATCACAGATACGCAGTATTTT. Residues: CSSSLLAGGITDTQYF.